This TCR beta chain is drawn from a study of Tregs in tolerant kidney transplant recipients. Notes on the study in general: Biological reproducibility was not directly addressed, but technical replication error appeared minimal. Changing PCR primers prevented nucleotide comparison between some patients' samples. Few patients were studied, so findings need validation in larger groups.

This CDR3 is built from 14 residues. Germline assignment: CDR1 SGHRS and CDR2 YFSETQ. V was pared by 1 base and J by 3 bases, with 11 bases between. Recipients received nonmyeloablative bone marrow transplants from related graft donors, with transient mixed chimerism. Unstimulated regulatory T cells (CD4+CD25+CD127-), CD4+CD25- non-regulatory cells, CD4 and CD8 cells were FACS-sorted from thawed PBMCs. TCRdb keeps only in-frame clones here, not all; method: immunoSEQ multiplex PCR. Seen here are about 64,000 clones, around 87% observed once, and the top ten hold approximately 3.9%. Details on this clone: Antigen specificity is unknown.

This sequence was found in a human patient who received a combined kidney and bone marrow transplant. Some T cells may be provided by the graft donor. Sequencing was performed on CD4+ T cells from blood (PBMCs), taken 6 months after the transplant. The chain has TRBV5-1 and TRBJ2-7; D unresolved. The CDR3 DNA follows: TGCGCCAGCAGCTTGCTGGCGACAAACTACGAGCAGTACTTC. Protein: CASSLLATNYEQYF.